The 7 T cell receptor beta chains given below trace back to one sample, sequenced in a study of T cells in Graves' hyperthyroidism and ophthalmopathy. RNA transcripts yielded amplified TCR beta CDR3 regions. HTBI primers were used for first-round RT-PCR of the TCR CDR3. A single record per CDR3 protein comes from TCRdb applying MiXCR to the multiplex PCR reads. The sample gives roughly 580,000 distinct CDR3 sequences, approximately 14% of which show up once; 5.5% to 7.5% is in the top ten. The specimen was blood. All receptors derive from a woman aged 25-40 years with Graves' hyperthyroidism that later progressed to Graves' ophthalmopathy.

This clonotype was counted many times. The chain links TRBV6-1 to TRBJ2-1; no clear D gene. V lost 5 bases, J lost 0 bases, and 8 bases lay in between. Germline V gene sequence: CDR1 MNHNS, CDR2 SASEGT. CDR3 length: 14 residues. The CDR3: CASSSSDSYNEQFF. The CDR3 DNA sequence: TGTGCCAGCAGTTCATCAGACTCCTACAATGAGCAGTTCTTC.

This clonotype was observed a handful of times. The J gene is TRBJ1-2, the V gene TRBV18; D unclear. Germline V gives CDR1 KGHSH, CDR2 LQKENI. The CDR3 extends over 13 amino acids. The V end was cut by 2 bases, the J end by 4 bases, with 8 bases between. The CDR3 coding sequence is TGTGCCAGCTCACCATGGCAGATCTATGGCTACACCTTC. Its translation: CASSPWQIYGYTF. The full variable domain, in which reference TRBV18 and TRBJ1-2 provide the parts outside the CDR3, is NAGVMQNPRHLVRRRGQEARLRCSPMKGHSHVYWYRQLPEEGLKFMVYLQKENIIDESGMPKERFSAEFPKEGPSILRIQQVVRGDSAAYFCASSPWQIYGYTFGSGTRLTVV.

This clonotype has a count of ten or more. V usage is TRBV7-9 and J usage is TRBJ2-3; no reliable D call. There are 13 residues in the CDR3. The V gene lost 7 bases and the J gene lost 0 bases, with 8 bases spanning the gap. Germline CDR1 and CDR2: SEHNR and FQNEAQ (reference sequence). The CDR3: CASIAPSTDTQYF. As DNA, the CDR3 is TGTGCCAGCATCGCCCCCAGCACAGATACGCAGTATTTT.

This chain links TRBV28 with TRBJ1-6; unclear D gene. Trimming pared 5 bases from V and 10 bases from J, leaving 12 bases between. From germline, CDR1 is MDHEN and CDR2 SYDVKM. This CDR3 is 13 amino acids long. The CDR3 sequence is CASSGFRGSPLHF. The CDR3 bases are TGTGCCAGCAGTGGTTTTCGTGGATCACCCCTCCACTTT.

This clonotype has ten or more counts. The CDR3 sequence: CASSQDSGQGGRAFF. The CDR3 DNA is TGTGCCAGCAGCCAAGATTCAGGACAGGGGGGAAGAGCTTTCTTT. This rearrangement joins TRBV3-1 to TRBJ1-1, with 10 bases aligning to TRBD1. Germline assignment: CDR1 LGHDT and CDR2 YNNKEL (reference sequence). The ends lost 0 bases at V and 10 bases at J; junction bases unmatched: 8. This CDR3 is 15 amino acids long.

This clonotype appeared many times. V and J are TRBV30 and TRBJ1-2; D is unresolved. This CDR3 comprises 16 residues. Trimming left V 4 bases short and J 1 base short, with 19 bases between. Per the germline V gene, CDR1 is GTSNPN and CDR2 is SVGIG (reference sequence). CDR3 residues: CAWTLNANRLNYGYTF. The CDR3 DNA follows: TGTGCCTGGACCCTTAATGCCAATCGCCTTAACTATGGCTACACCTTC. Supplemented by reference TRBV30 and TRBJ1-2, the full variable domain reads SQTIHQWPATLVQPVGSPLSLECTVEGTSNPNLYWYRQAAGRGLQLLFYSVGIGQISSEVPQNLSASRPQDRQFILSSKKLLLSDSGFYLCAWTLNANRLNYGYTFGSGTRLTVV.

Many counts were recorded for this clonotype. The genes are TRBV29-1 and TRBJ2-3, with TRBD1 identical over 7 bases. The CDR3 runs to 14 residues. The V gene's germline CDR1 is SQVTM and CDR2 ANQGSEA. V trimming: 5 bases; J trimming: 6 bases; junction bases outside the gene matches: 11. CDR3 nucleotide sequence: TGCAGCGTTCGACAGGGTGGGGAATTGGATACGCAGTATTTT. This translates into CSVRQGGELDTQYF.